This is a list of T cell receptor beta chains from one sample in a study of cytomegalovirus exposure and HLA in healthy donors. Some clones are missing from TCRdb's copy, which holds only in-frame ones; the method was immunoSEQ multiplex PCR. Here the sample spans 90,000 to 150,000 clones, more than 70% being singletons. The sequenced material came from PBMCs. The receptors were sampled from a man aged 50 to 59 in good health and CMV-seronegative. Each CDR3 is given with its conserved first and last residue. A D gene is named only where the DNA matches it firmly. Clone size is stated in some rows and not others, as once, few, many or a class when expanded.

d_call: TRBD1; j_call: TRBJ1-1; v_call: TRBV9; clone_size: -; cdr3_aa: CASSLSTGGVTEAFF; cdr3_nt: TGTGCCAGCAGCCTCTCGACAGGGGGCGTCACTGAAGCTTTCTTT
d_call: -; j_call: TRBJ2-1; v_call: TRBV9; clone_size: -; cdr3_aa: CASSDTLGQSSYNEQFF; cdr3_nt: TGTGCCAGCAGCGATACGTTAGGACAGAGCTCCTACAATGAGCAGTTCTTC
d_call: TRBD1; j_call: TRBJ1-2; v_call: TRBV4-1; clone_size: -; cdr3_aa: CASSQRQGANYGYTF; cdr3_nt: TGCGCCAGCAGCCAAAGACAGGGAGCTAACTATGGCTACACCTTC
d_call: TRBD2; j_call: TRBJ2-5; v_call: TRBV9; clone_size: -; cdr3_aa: CASSVVGGVQETQYF; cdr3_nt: TGTGCCAGCAGCGTAGTTGGGGGGGTCCAAGAGACCCAGTACTTC
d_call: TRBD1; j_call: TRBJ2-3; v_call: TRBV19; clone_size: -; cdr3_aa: CASSIAGQGEGTQYF; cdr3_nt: TGTGCCAGTAGTATAGCCGGACAGGGTGAGGGTACGCAGTATTTT
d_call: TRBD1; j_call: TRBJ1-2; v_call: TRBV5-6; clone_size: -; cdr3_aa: CASSLLGQENYGYTF; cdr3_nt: TGTGCCAGCAGTCTACTAGGACAGGAGAACTATGGCTACACCTTC
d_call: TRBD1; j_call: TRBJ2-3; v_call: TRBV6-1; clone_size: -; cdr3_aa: CASMDRGFNTQYF; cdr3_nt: TGTGCCAGCATGGACAGGGGGTTCAATACGCAGTATTTT
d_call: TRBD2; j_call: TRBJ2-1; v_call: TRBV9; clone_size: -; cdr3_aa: CASSRTSGKHNEQFF; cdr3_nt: TGTGCCAGCAGCCGAACTAGCGGGAAGCACAATGAGCAGTTCTTC
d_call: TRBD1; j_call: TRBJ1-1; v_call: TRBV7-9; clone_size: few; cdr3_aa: CASSLAAPGKGATTEAFF; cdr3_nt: TGTGCCAGCAGCTTAGCCGCCCCGGGGAAGGGGGCTACCACTGAAGCTTTCTTT
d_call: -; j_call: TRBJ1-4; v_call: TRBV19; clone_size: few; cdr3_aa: CASSTRTPFGEKLFF; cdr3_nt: TGTGCCAGTAGTACCCGGACTCCCTTCGGGGAAAAACTGTTTTTT
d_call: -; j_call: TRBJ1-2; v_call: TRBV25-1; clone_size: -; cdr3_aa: CASSEDSWGGHYGYTF; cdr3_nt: TGTGCCAGCAGTGAGGATAGTTGGGGCGGACACTATGGCTACACCTTC
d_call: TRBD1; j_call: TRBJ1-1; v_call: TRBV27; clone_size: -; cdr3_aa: CATHLTGRSTEAFF; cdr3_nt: TGTGCCACCCATTTGACAGGGCGAAGCACTGAAGCTTTCTTT
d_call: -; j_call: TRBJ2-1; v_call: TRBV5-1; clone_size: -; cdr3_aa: CASSLGQPTYNEQFF; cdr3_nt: TGCGCCAGCAGCCTCGGACAGCCTACCTACAATGAGCAGTTCTTC
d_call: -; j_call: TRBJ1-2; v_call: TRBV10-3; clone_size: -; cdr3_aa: CAISEGSPGGYTF; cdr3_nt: TGTGCCATCAGTGAAGGCTCGCCAGGTGGCTACACCTTC
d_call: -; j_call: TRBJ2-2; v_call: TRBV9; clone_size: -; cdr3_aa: CASSVEATNTGELFF; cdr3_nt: TGTGCCAGCAGCGTAGAAGCCACGAACACCGGGGAGCTGTTTTTT
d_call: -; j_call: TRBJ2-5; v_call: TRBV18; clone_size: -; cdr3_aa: CASSLTGGETQYF; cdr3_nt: TGTGCCAGCTCACTGACCGGGGGAGAGACCCAGTACTTC
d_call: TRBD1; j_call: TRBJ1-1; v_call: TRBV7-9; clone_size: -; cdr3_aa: CASGGGTGGAFF; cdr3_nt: TGTGCCAGCGGAGGAGGCACAGGGGGCGCTTTCTTT
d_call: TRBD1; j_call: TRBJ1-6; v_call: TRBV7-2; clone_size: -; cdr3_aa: CASSSPPGGSSYNSPLHF; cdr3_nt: TGTGCCAGCAGCTCACCGCCAGGGGGATCCTCCTATAATTCACCCCTCCACTTT
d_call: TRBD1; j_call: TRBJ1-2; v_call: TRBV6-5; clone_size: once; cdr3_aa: CASSYSRDRALGGGTF; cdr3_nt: TGTGCCAGCAGTTACTCCCGGGACAGGGCCTTAGGTGGAGGCACCTTC
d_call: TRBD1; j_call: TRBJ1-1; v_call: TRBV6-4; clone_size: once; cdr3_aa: CACRRTGNGKDEAFF; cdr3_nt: TGTGCCTGCCGTAGGACAGGAAACGGGAAGGATGAAGCTTTCTTT
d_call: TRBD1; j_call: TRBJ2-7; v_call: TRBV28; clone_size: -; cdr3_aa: CASSLPGQGENEQYF; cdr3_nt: TGTGCCAGCAGCTTACCCGGACAGGGAGAAAACGAGCAGTACTTC
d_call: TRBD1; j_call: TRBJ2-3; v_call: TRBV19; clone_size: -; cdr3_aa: CASTETGGSTDTQYF; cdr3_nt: TGTGCAAGTACGGAGACAGGGGGTAGCACAGATACGCAGTATTTT
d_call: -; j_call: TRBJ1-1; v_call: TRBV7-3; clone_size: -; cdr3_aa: CASSLWGGQPEAFF; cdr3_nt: TGTGCCAGCAGCTTATGGGGTGGACAGCCTGAAGCTTTCTTT
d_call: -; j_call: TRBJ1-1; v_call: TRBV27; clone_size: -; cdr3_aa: CASSWRGSNTEAFF; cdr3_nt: TGTGCCAGCAGTTGGAGGGGCTCGAACACTGAAGCTTTCTTT
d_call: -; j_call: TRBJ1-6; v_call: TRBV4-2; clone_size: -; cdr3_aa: CASSPGYGDSPLHF; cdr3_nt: TGTGCCAGCAGCCCGGGTTACGGGGATTCACCCCTCCACTTT
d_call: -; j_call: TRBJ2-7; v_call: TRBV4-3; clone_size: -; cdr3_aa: CASSQDRGYGEQYF; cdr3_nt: TGCGCCAGCAGCCAAGATAGGGGATACGGCGAGCAGTACTTC
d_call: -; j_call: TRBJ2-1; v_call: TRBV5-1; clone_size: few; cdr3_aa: CASSLAGGEYNEQFF; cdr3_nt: TGCGCCAGCAGCTTGGCTGGGGGCGAGTACAATGAGCAGTTCTTC
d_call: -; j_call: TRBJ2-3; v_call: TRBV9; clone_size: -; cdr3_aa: CASSGGALGTDTQYF; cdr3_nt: TGTGCCAGCAGCGGTGGGGCCTTGGGCACAGATACGCAGTATTTT
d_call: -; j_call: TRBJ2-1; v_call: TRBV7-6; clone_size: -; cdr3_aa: CASSLAQGFEQFF; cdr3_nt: TGTGCCAGCAGCTTAGCCCAGGGGTTTGAGCAGTTCTTC
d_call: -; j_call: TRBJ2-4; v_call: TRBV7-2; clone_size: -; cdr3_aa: CASSQGAGDNF; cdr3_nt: TGTGCCAGCAGCCAAGGGGCAGGGGACAACTTC
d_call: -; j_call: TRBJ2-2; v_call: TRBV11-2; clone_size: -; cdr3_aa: CASTPTRPTGELFF; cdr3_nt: TGTGCCAGCACCCCAACCAGGCCCACCGGGGAGCTGTTTTTT
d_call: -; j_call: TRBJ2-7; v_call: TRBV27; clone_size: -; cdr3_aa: CASSFSLEPGYEQYF; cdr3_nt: TGTGCCAGCAGTTTCTCGCTAGAACCGGGCTACGAGCAGTACTTC
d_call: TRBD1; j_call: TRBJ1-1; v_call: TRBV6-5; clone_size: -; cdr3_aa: CASRSDRAMNTEAFF; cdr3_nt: TGTGCCAGCAGAAGCGACAGGGCCATGAACACTGAAGCTTTCTTT
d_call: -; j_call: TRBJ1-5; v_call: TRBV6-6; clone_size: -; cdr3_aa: CASSSLRVGNQPQHF; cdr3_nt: TGTGCCAGCAGTTCCCTCAGGGTGGGCAATCAGCCCCAGCATTTT
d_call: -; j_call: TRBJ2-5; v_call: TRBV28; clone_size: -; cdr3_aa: CASSPRGSVKTQYF; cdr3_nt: TGTGCCAGCAGCCCGCGAGGGTCAGTGAAGACCCAGTACTTC
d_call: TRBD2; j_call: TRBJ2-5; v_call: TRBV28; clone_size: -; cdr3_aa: CASRLGLAGGKTQYF; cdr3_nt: TGTGCCAGCAGACTGGGACTAGCGGGAGGAAAGACCCAGTACTTC
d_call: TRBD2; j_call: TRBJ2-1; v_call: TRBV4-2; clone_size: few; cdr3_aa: CASSLGTSGSSYNEQFF; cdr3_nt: TGTGCCAGCAGCCTGGGGACTAGCGGGAGCTCCTACAATGAGCAGTTCTTC
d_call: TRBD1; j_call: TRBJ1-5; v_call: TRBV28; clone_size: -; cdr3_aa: CASSSSQGSNQPQHF; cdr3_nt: TGTGCCAGCAGCTCCTCACAGGGGAGCAATCAGCCCCAGCATTTT
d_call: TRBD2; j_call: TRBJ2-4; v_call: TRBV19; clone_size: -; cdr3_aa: CASTPGLAVGQYF; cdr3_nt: TGTGCCAGTACCCCGGGACTAGCGGTGGGGCAGTACTTC
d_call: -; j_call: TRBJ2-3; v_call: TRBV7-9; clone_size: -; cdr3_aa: CASSYTTQGPDTQYF; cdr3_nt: TGTGCCAGCAGCTACACCACCCAGGGTCCAGATACGCAGTATTTT
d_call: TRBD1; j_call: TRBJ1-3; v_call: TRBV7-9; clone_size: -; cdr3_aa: CASSPRDSQGNTIYF; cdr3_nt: TGTGCCAGCAGCCCCCGGGACAGCCAAGGAAACACCATATATTTT
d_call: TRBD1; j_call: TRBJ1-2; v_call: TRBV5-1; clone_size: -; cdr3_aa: CASSFWATGTGEDGYTF; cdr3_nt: TGCGCCAGCAGCTTCTGGGCCACCGGGACAGGGGAGGATGGCTACACCTTC
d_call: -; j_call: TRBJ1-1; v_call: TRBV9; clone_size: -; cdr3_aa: CASSVVSGNTEAFF; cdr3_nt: TGTGCCAGCAGCGTAGTGTCGGGGAACACTGAAGCTTTCTTT
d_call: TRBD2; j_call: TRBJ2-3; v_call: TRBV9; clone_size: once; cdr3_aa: CASSVTSGAGTQYF; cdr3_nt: TGTGCCAGCAGCGTGACTAGCGGGGCTGGTACGCAGTATTTT
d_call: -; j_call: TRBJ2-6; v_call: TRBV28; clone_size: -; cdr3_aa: CATARRLPSGANVLTF; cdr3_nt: TGTGCCACCGCCCGGAGGCTGCCCTCTGGGGCCAACGTCCTGACTTTC
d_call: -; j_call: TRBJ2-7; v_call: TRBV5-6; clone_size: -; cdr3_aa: CASSLGLGLSGAEQYF; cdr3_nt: TGTGCCAGCAGCTTGGGTCTCGGGCTGTCAGGGGCCGAGCAGTACTTC
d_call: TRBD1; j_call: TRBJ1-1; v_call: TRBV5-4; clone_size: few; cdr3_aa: CASSLWTGMNTEAFF; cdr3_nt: TGTGCCAGCAGCCTCTGGACAGGGATGAACACTGAAGCTTTCTTT
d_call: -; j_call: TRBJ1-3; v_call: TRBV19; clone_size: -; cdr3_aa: CASSIQDPGNTIYF; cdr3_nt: TGTGCCAGTAGTATACAGGATCCTGGAAACACCATATATTTT
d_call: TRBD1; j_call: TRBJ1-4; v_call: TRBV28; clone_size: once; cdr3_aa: CASTLLTGREKLFF; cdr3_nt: TGTGCCAGCACCCTATTGACAGGGCGTGAAAAACTGTTTTTT
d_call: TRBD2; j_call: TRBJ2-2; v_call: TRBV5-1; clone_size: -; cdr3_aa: CASSLGLANTGELFF; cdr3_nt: TGCGCCAGCAGCTTGGGACTAGCCAACACCGGGGAGCTGTTTTTT
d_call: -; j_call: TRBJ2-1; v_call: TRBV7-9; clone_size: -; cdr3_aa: CASSTPRTKEQFF; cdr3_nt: TGTGCCAGCAGCACGCCCCGGACAAAAGAGCAGTTCTTC
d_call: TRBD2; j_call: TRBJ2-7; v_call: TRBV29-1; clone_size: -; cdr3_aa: CSVARRGETREEQYF; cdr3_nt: TGCAGCGTTGCCCGCCGGGGGGAGACACGGGAAGAGCAGTACTTC
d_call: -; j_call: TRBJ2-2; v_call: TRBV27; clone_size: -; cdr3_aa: CASSLSAGPNTGELFF; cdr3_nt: TGTGCCAGCAGTTTATCGGCAGGGCCGAACACCGGGGAGCTGTTTTTT
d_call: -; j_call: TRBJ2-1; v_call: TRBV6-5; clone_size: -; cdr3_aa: CASSYVGVSYNEQFF; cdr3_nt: TGTGCCAGCAGTTACGTCGGGGTCTCCTACAATGAGCAGTTCTTC
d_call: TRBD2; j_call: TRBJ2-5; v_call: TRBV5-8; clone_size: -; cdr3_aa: CASSPRLAGLQETQYF; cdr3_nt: TGTGCCAGCAGCCCCCGACTAGCGGGTTTGCAAGAGACCCAGTACTTC